The clone carrying this T cell receptor (beta chain) has just a few counts. Its target is not known. The data belong to a study of blood T cells in healthy people across ages. General study findings and limits: The unsorted PBMCs prevented any conclusive comparison of naive versus antigen-experienced cells.

Next came a second PCR, run for about 7 to 12 cycles, which used a sample-barcoded 5' primer along with a J-beta primer mix. A template-switch adaptor containing 12 random nucleotides labeled each cDNA molecule. TCRdb recomputed calls from the 5' RACE reads with MiXCR, one row per CDR3 protein. The data contain approximately 580,000 distinct CDR3 sequences, about 25% of them singletons. V was pared by 3 bases and J by 9 bases, with 14 bases of the junction left unmatched. Germline loops: CDR1 MDHEN, CDR2 SYDVKM. The CDR3 totals 16 residues. This same sample was also part of a study on T cells of mothers and their children. That paper notes: Thymic selection molds TCR recombination output in much the same way for related pairs as for unrelated pairs.

Source material: blood. The chain has TRBV28 and TRBJ2-1; 7 bases line up with TRBD2. The sequence came from a boy aged 10-17 years in good health. CDR3 coding DNA: TGTGCCAGCAGTTTGGCGGCAAAAAGCGGGGCCGCTGAGCAGTTCTTC. Translating gives CASSLAAKSGAAEQFF.